A selection of T cell receptor beta chains follows, all from one sample in a study of technical replicates of blood from a handful of donors. Method: immunoSEQ multiplex PCR; TCRdb's copy keeps in-frame clones and lacks some. This table has fewer than 95,000 clones, 90% to 95% appearing once. The sample taken for sequencing was T cells isolated from PBMCs. The receptors were gathered from a human donor in good health. Both conserved end residues are part of each CDR3. The D gene is left open where the match is weak. The size field is filled for only some rows; it gives once, few, many or a size class.

j_call v_call clone_size d_call cdr3_aa cdr3_nt
TRBJ2-2 TRBV19 . . CASTPEGGGMTGELFF TGTGCCAGTACCCCTGAGGGAGGGGGGATGACCGGGGAGCTGTTTTTT
TRBJ2-1 TRBV5-1 . TRBD2 CASSLWGTIDEQFF TGCGCCAGCAGCTTGTGGGGGACTATTGATGAGCAGTTCTTC
TRBJ1-4 TRBV19 . . CASSGGAINEKLFF TGTGCCAGTAGTGGGGGGGCAATTAATGAAAAACTGTTTTTT
TRBJ2-2 TRBV5-1 . . CASSFPRGGGELFF TGCGCCAGCAGCTTTCCTCGGGGTGGAGGGGAGCTGTTTTTT
TRBJ1-1 TRBV5-4 few TRBD1 CASSSRTGVTEAFF TGTGCCAGCAGCTCCAGGACAGGGGTCACTGAAGCTTTCTTT
TRBJ1-1 TRBV5-1 . TRBD1 CASSQGGHLNTEAFF TGCGCCAGCAGCCAGGGGGGACACCTCAACACTGAAGCTTTCTTT
TRBJ1-2 TRBV10-3 few TRBD1 CAIREQGEAIYGYTF TGTGCCATCAGGGAACAGGGGGAGGCCATCTATGGCTACACCTTC
TRBJ2-2 TRBV28 . . CASSPGTGELFF TGTGCCAGCAGTCCGGGCACCGGGGAGCTGTTTTTT
TRBJ2-1 TRBV10-1 . TRBD2 CASSDMTSGSGNEQFF TGCGCCAGCAGTGATATGACTAGCGGGAGTGGAAATGAGCAGTTCTTC
TRBJ1-3 TRBV5-1 . . CASSFSGVSGNTIYF TGCGCCAGCAGCTTTTCAGGGGTTTCTGGAAACACCATATATTTT
TRBJ2-1 TRBV29-1 once . CSVGRDSYNEQFF TGCAGCGTTGGCCGGGACTCCTACAATGAGCAGTTCTTC
TRBJ2-1 TRBV30 . . CAWTDREGIDEQFF TGTGCCTGGACGGACAGGGAGGGGATCGATGAGCAGTTCTTC
TRBJ2-3 TRBV10-1 . TRBD2 CASSLAGVRADTQYF TGCGCCAGCAGCCTTGCGGGAGTTCGGGCAGATACGCAGTATTTT
TRBJ2-1 TRBV19 . TRBD2 CASSIGRGTSGYNEQFF TGTGCCAGTAGTATAGGAAGAGGAACTAGCGGTTACAATGAGCAGTTCTTC
TRBJ1-3 TRBV11-2 . . CASSLLIRGNTIYF TGTGCCAGCAGCTTACTTATTCGGGGAAACACCATATATTTT
TRBJ2-1 TRBV7-9 . TRBD1 CASSSGQYSNEQFF TGTGCCAGCAGCTCGGGACAGTACAGCAATGAGCAGTTCTTC
TRBJ2-7 TRBV6-5 . . CASTPGRKLNYEQYF TGTGCCAGCACACCCGGGAGAAAACTGAACTACGAGCAGTACTTC
TRBJ1-4 TRBV4-1 . . CASSQERRGATNEKLFF TGCGCCAGCAGCCAAGAACGGCGGGGTGCAACTAATGAAAAACTGTTTTTT
TRBJ2-3 TRBV5-1 . TRBD2 CASTDAGGGTDTQYF TGCGCCAGCACCGATGCGGGAGGGGGCACAGATACGCAGTATTTT
TRBJ2-2 TRBV27 . . CASSSEGSYDGELFF TGTGCCAGCAGTTCGGAGGGCTCGTACGACGGGGAGCTGTTTTTT
TRBJ2-5 TRBV2 . . CASRNTGSRRETQYF TGTGCCAGCAGGAACACAGGGTCCCGGAGGGAGACCCAGTACTTC
TRBJ2-1 TRBV11-2 . TRBD2 CASSRHLLAGVDNEQFF TGTGCCAGCAGCCGCCACCTCCTAGCGGGAGTGGACAATGAGCAGTTCTTC
TRBJ2-3 TRBV19 . . CASSIVNSRDTQYF TGTGCCAGTAGTATAGTGAACTCTAGGGATACGCAGTATTTT
TRBJ2-5 TRBV5-1 . . CASSDTQGGETQYF TGCGCCAGCAGCGATACACAGGGTGGAGAGACCCAGTACTTC
TRBJ1-2 TRBV19 . TRBD1 CASSIDRGQGILNYGYTF TGTGCCAGTAGTATAGATCGTGGACAGGGGATCTTAAACTATGGCTACACCTTC
TRBJ1-3 TRBV28 . . CASRYLRGFGNTIYF TGTGCCAGCAGGTACCTCAGGGGATTTGGAAACACCATATATTTT
TRBJ1-3 TRBV30 . . CAWITRDTGNTIYF TGTGCCTGGATAACCCGGGACACTGGAAACACCATATATTTT
TRBJ1-1 TRBV28 . . CASRPDWNPEAFF TGTGCCAGCAGACCAGACTGGAATCCTGAAGCTTTCTTT
TRBJ1-4 TRBV28 . . CASSPSQGPGEKLFF TGTGCCAGCAGCCCCTCCCAGGGCCCAGGGGAAAAACTGTTTTTT
TRBJ2-6 TRBV4-2 . . CASSQDSVTGANVLTF TGTGCCAGCAGCCAAGATTCGGTAACTGGGGCCAACGTCCTGACTTTC
TRBJ2-2 TRBV2 . . CASSERGIRELFF TGTGCCAGCAGTGAACGGGGGATTAGGGAGCTGTTTTTT
TRBJ2-7 TRBV4-1 once . CASSQDRNEQYF TGCGCCAGCAGCCAAGATAGAAACGAGCAGTACTTC
TRBJ2-1 TRBV20-1 . . CSAGHVNEQFF TGCAGTGCCGGTCATGTCAATGAGCAGTTCTTC
TRBJ2-7 TRBV5-1 . TRBD1 CASRRDRGQNEQYF TGCGCCAGCAGGAGGGACAGGGGGCAGAACGAGCAGTACTTC
TRBJ1-1 TRBV2 few . CASSRTVSHTEAFF TGTGCCAGCAGCCGGACAGTTTCTCACACTGAAGCTTTCTTT
TRBJ2-7 TRBV27 . TRBD1 CASSLSRGLYEQYF TGTGCCAGCAGTTTATCCAGGGGGCTATACGAGCAGTACTTC
TRBJ1-5 TRBV30 . . CAWSVRGDQPQHF TGTGCCTGGAGTGTACGCGGGGATCAGCCCCAGCATTTT
TRBJ1-1 TRBV30 few TRBD1 CAWKQGAGVAEAFF TGTGCCTGGAAACAGGGGGCCGGGGTCGCTGAAGCTTTCTTT
TRBJ2-3 TRBV10-3 . . CAIAAEGDTQYF TGTGCCATCGCGGCCGAGGGAGATACGCAGTATTTT
TRBJ1-1 TRBV7-9 . TRBD1 CASSLIRGTENTEAFF TGTGCCAGCAGCTTAATCCGGGGGACAGAGAACACTGAAGCTTTCTTT
TRBJ2-1 TRBV9 few TRBD2 CASSVKPGLAEQFF TGTGCCAGCAGCGTAAAGCCGGGACTAGCGGAGCAGTTCTTC